This is a list of T cell receptor beta chains from one sample in a study of Ad26.COV2.S vaccination and SARS-CoV-2 variants. The repertoire was sequenced with immunoSEQ multiplex PCR; TCRdb's copy has only in-frame clones and lacks some. The sample lists 400,000 to 450,000 clones; 80% to 95% were seen once. Sample: peripheral blood, taken in a trial of Ad26.COV2.S vaccine versus placebo. These receptors were collected from a person between 18 and 60 years old who received the Ad26.COV2.S COVID-19 vaccine or a placebo. CDR3s leave out the opening cysteine and the closing phenylalanine or tryptophan. Each record gives: CDR3 length, V gene, J gene, CDR3 protein.

13,TRBV6-2/TRBV6-3,TRBJ1-4,ASSTRRQGNEKLF
12,TRBV7-9,TRBJ2-3,ASSLYWSPDTQY
12,TRBV3-1/TRBV3-2,TRBJ2-7,ASSQVDSSYEQY
11,TRBV2,TRBJ1-2,ASQESGFVGYT
12,TRBV7-6,TRBJ2-2,ASSRDRGIGELF
10,TRBV28,TRBJ1-2,ASRLRGYGYT
11,TRBV6-2/TRBV6-3,TRBJ2-3,ASSNRLTDTQY
11,TRBV3-1/TRBV3-2,TRBJ1-2,ASSHYVMDGYT
10,TRBV12-3/TRBV12-4,TRBJ2-7,ASSLSTYEQY
10,TRBV28,TRBJ2-2,DHRPNTGELF
11,TRBV6-5,TRBJ2-1,ASSPPGYNEQF
13,TRBV24-1,TRBJ2-5,ATSDPDRYQETQY
16,TRBV3-1/TRBV3-2,TRBJ2-2,ASSQEMVRGGNTGELF
13,TRBV7-9,TRBJ1-4,ASSPGTLFNEKLF
12,TRBV7-3,TRBJ2-3,ASSFEGTTDTQY
12,TRBV19,TRBJ1-5,ASSIRGPAQPQH
14,TRBV24-1,TRBJ2-3,ATSERPGLGTDTQY
14,TRBV5-4,TRBJ1-6,ASSLGAGPTNSPLH
12,TRBV5-1,TRBJ2-1,ASSSDRAGNEQF
9,TRBV6-5,TRBJ2-7,ASTRGYEQY
13,TRBV27,TRBJ2-7,ASSFQGQRSYEQY
14,TRBV13,TRBJ2-1,ASSLDGLAETNEQF
12,TRBV6-6,TRBJ2-1,ASVGTRGLNEQF
12,TRBV6-2/TRBV6-3,TRBJ2-7,ASSSPTQMNEQY
10,TRBV19,TRBJ2-1,ASSIVAGEQF
13,TRBV7-2,TRBJ2-7,ASGRDPSWLYEQY
13,TRBV9,TRBJ2-1,ASSLTSGVYNEQF
13,TRBV4-1,TRBJ2-7,ASSVRTGSSYEQY
9,TRBV29-1,TRBJ2-7,SAGRSYEQY
9,TRBV20-1,TRBJ1-1,SASQGTEAF
13,TRBV18,TRBJ2-1,ASSPPGTPSNEQF
14,TRBV4-1,TRBJ2-7,ASSPNSGRSAYEQY
10,TRBV19,TRBJ2-7,ASSIDSYEQY
10,TRBV2,TRBJ2-2,ASSRSTGELF
13,TRBV2,TRBJ2-3,ASSVRTGGPDTQY
13,TRBV4-1,TRBJ2-2,ASSQRLAITGELF
14,TRBV28,TRBJ1-6,ASNQRGFSYNSPLH
13,TRBV7-2,TRBJ2-7,ASSLVGGDVGEQY
13,TRBV25-1,TRBJ2-5,ASSDAGALQETQY
11,TRBV19,TRBJ1-1,ASKQQGNTEAF
12,TRBV28,TRBJ1-4,ASLQAATNEKLF
12,TRBV6-6,TRBJ1-4,ASTGQAINEKLF
13,TRBV28,TRBJ2-1,ASSTLFMPYNEQF
12,TRBV6-5,TRBJ1-6,ASSSMGGRSPLH
13,TRBV11-2,TRBJ2-7,ASSLSREGSYEQY
13,TRBV30,TRBJ2-3,AWILVGASTDTQY
12,TRBV15,TRBJ2-4,ATSTGLAGEVQY
11,TRBV4-1,TRBJ1-1,ASSQDRGSEAF
15,TRBV19,TRBJ2-2,ASSQGATSGITGELF
12,TRBV5-1,TRBJ2-1,ASSRGQGRNEQF
12,TRBV5-6,TRBJ1-1,ASSPTASNTEAF
14,TRBV10-3,TRBJ1-5,AISESKQGGNQPQH
14,TRBV5-6,TRBJ2-2,ASSHGLAGVTGELF
16,TRBV7-3,TRBJ2-2,ASSPHGTGATNTGELF
15,TRBV5-1,TRBJ1-3,ASSLETGARIGNTIY
15,TRBV25-1,TRBJ1-1,ASSELILDRAHTEAF
14,TRBV19,TRBJ2-7,ASRRTGTGGLYEQY
13,TRBV5-4,TRBJ2-7,ASSFAQGGDYEQY
13,TRBV19,TRBJ1-2,ASSAQTGPTYGYT
13,TRBV19,TRBJ2-1,ASSMGEGTYNEQF